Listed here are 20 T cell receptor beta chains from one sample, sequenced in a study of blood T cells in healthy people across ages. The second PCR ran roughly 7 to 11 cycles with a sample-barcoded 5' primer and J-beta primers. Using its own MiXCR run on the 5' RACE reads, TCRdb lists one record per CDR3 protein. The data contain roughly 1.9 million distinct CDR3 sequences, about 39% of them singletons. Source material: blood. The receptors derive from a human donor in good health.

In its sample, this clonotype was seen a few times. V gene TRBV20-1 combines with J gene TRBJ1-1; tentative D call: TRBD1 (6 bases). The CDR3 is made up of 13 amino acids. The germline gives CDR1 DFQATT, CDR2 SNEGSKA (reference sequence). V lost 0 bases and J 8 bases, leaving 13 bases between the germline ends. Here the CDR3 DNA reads TGCAGTGCTAGAGATTCCGGGACACAGGAAGCTTTCTTT. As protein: CSARDSGTQEAFF.

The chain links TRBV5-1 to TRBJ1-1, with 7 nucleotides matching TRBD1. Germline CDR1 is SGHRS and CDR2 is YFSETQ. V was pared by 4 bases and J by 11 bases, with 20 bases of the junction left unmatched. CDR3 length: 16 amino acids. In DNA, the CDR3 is TGCGCCAGCAGCATCGGACAGGCTATCACGAAAAGTGGGGCTTTCTTT. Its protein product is CASSIGQAITKSGAFF.

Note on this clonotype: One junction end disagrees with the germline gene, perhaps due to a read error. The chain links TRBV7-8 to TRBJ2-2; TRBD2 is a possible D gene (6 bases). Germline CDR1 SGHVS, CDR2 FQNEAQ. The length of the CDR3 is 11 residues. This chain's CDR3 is CASFRRRERFF. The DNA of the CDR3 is TGTGCCAGCTTCCGCAGGAGGGAGCGGTTTTTT.

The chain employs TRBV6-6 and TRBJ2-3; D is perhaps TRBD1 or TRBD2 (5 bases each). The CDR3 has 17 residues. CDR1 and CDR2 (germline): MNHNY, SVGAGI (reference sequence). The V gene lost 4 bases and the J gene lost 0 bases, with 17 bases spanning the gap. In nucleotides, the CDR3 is TGTGCCAGCAGTTCCCTTTGGGGGAAGCCTAGCACAGATACGCAGTATTTT. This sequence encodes CASSSLWGKPSTDTQYF.

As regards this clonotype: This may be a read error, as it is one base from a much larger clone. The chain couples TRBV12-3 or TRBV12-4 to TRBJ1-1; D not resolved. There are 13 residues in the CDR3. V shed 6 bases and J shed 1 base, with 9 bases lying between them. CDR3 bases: TGTGCCAGCAGCCCCTGGGAGAACACTGAAGCTTTCTTT. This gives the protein CASSPWENTEAFF.

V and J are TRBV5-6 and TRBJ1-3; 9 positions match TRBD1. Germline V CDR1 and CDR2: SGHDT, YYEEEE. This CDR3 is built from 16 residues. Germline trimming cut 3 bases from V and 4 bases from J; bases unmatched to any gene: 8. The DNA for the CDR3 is TGTGCCAGCAGCTGCCTGGACAGGGGTTACGGAAACACCATATATTTT. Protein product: CASSCLDRGYGNTIYF. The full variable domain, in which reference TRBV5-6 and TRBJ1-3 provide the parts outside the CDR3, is DAGVTQSPTHLIKTRGQQVTLRCSPKSGHDTVSWYQQALGQGPQFIFQYYEEEERQRGNFPDRFSGHQFPNYSSELNVNALLLGDSALYLCASSCLDRGYGNTIYFGEGSWLTVV.

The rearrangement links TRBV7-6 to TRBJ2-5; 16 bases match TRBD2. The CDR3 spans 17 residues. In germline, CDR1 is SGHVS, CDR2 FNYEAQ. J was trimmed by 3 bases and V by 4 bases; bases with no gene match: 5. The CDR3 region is CASSSLGLAGGEETQYF. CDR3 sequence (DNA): TGTGCCAGCAGCTCCTTGGGACTAGCGGGGGGGGAAGAGACCCAGTACTTC.

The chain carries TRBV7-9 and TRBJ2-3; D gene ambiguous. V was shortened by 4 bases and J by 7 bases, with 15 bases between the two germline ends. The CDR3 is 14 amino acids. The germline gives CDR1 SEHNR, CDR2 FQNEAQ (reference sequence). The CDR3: CASSYLGSPNTQYF. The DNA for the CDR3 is TGTGCCAGCAGCTATCTGGGATCCCCCAATACGCAGTATTTT.

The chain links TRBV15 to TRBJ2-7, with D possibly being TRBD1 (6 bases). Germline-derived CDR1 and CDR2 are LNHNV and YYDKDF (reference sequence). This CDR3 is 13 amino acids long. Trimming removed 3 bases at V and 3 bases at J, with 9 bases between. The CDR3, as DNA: TGTGCCACCAGCAGGGAGGACAGCTACGAGCAGTACTTC. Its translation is CATSREDSYEQYF.

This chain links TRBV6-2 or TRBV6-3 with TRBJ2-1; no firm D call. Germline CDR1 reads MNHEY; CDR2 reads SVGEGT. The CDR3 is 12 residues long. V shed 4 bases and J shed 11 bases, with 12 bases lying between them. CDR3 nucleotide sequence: TGTGCCAGCAGTTCGACGGTGGGGAAGCAGTTCTTC. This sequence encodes CASSSTVGKQFF.

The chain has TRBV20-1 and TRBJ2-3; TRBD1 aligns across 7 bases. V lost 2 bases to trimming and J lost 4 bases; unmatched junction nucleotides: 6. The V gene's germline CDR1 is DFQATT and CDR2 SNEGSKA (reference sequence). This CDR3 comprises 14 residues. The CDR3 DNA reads TGCAGTGCTAGACCCAGACAGGGAGCAGATACGCAGTATTTT. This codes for CSARPRQGADTQYF.

The CDR3 loop reads CASSQENYEGADDYTF. CDR3 nucleotides: TGCGCCAGCAGCCAAGAGAACTACGAGGGGGCAGATGACTACACCTTC. J is TRBJ1-2 and V is TRBV4-3; 7 nucleotides align to TRBD1. CDR3 length: 16 residues. The J segment lost 10 bases and the V segment lost 0 bases, leaving 14 bases of the junction unmatched. Germline assignment: CDR1 LGHNA and CDR2 YSLEER.

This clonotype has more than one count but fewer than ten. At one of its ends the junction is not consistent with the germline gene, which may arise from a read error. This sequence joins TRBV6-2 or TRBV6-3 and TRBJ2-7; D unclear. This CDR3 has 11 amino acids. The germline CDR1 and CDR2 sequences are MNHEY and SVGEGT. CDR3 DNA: TGTGCCAGCAGTCACTCCTACGGGCAGTACTTC. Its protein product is CASSHSYGQYF.

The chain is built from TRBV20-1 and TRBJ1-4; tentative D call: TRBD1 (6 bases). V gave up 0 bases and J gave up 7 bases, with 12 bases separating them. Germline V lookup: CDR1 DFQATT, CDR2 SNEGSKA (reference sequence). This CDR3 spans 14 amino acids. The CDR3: CSARDLQGSEKLFF. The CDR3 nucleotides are TGCAGTGCTAGAGACTTACAGGGCAGTGAAAAACTGTTTTTT.

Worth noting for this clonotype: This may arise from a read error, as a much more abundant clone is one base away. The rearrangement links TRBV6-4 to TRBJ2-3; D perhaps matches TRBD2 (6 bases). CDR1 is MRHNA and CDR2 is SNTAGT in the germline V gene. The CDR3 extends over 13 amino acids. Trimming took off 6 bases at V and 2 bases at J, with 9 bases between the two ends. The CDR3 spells CASRRDHTDTQYF. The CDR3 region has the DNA TGTGCCAGCAGGCGGGACCACACAGATACGCAGTATTTT.

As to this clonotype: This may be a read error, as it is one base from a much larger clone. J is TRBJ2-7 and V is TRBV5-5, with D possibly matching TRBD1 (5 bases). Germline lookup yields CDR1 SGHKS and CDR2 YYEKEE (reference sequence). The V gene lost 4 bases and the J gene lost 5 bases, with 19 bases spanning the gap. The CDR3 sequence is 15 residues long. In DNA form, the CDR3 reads TGTGCCAGCAGCGTTTACACCGTCCCGGACAACGAGCAGTACTTC. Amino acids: CASSVYTVPDNEQYF.

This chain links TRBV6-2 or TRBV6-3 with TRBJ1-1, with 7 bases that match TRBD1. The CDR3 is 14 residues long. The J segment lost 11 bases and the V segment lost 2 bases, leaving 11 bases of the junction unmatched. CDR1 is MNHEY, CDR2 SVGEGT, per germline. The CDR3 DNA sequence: TGTGCCAGCAGTTACCCCTCGGACAGGAGTGGGGCTTTCTTT. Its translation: CASSYPSDRSGAFF.

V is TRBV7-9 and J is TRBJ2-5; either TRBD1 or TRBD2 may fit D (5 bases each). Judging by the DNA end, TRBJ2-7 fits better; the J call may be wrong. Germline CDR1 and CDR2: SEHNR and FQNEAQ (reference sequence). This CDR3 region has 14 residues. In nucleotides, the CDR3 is TGTGCCAGCAGCTTAGATCGCACAGGAGGCGAGCAGTACTTC. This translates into CASSLDRTGGEQYF.

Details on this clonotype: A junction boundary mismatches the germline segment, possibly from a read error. In DNA form, the CDR3 reads TGTGCCAGCAGTCTTGGACTAGCGGGGGGGCCCTCCTACAATGGGCAGTTCTTC. This translates into CASSLGLAGGPSYNGQFF. The chain combines TRBV12-3 or TRBV12-4 with TRBJ2-1, with 15 positions matching TRBD2. This CDR3 is 18 amino acids long.

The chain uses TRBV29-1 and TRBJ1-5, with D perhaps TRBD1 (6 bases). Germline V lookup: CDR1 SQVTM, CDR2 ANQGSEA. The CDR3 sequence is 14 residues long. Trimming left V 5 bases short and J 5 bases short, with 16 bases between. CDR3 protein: CSVWIQGSDQPQHF. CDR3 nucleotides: TGCAGCGTTTGGATACAGGGTTCAGATCAGCCCCAGCATTTT.